The next 10 T cell receptor beta chains were all read from a single sample in a study of beta chain features in type 1 diabetes. The investigators reverse transcribed all of the isolated RNA, so they sequenced expressed TCRB transcripts. Clones were read by immunoSEQ multiplex PCR, and TCRdb kept only the in-frame ones, dropping some. Of 150,000 to 190,000 clones in the sample, about 8.1% were seen once. The material sequenced was central memory CD4+ T cells from blood. The receptors shown here come from a man between 18 and 35 years old in good health.

CDR3 coding DNA: TGTGCAAGTCGCTTAGCGACGACTAGGGTGGAGACCCAGTACTTC. Amino acid sequence: CASRLATTRVETQYF. The rearrangement links TRBV12-2 to TRBJ2-5; the tabulated D call, TRBD2, remains unverified against the DNA. TRBV12-2 is a pseudogene. This CDR3 is 15 amino acids long.

This clone was seen only a few times. The chain employs TRBV2 and TRBJ1-1; D remains ambiguous. Trimming shortened V by 4 bases and J by 1 base, and 10 bases separated the two germline ends. Looked up from germline, CDR1 is SNHLY and CDR2 is FYNNEI. The CDR3 totals 14 residues. As DNA, the CDR3 is TGTGCCAGCAGTGTTTCCCTAGCGAACACTGAAGCTTTCTTT. It codes for CASSVSLANTEAFF.

V gene TRBV13 combines with J gene TRBJ2-3; 8 nucleotides align to TRBD2. Trimming cost V 2 bases and J 1 base; bases outside gene matches: 8. Germline V gene data show CDR1 as PRHDT and CDR2 as FYEKMQ (reference sequence). This CDR3 is 17 amino acids long. CDR3 in amino acids: CASSLYPAGVGTDTQYF. In DNA form, the CDR3 reads TGTGCCAGCAGCTTATATCCAGCGGGAGTGGGCACAGATACGCAGTATTTT.

The chain recombines TRBV7-6 with TRBJ1-4; 9 nucleotides line up with TRBD1. CDR1 SGHVS and CDR2 FNYEAQ come from the germline V gene. There are 14 residues in the CDR3. The V and J ends lost 8 bases and 8 bases, in that order; junction bases with no gene match: 9. The CDR3 protein is CASGTGQGKEKLFF. The DNA for the CDR3 is TGTGCCAGCGGGACCGGACAGGGGAAAGAAAAACTGTTTTTT.

The chain is built from TRBV2 and TRBJ2-5, with 8 bases aligning to TRBD2. The CDR3 has 16 amino acids. With 6 bases clipped from V and 3 bases from J, the junction kept 12 bases outside the gene matches. CDR1 and CDR2 (germline): SNHLY, FYNNEI. CDR3 bases: TGTGCCAGCAGCCCTTCCCGGGGGGGCCGTAAAGAGACCCAGTACTTC. Translation gives CASSPSRGGRKETQYF.

This clone occurred a few times. J is TRBJ1-1 and V is TRBV30; no clear D. V lost 3 bases and J lost 0, with 8 bases in between. Germline CDR1 is GTSNPN and CDR2 is SVGIG (reference sequence). This CDR3 is 13 amino acids long. The CDR3 is CAWRRLLNTEAFF. The CDR3 coding sequence is TGTGCCTGGAGGAGGTTATTGAACACTGAAGCTTTCTTT.

This clone was recorded a few times. The rearrangement joins TRBV5-4 to TRBJ2-5, with 7 bases lining up with TRBD1. The CDR3 extends over 14 amino acids. Trimming cost V 3 bases and J 0 bases; bases outside gene matches: 2. Germline V CDR1 and CDR2: SGHNT, YYREEE (reference sequence). CDR3 nucleotides: TGTGCCAGCAGCTACGGACAGGACCAAGAGACCCAGTACTTC. Its protein is CASSYGQDQETQYF.

This clone has just a few counts. V is TRBV6-6 and J is TRBJ2-7, with D possibly being TRBD1 (5 bases). V lost 6 bases to trimming and J lost 7 bases, with 16 bases between them. CDR3 length: 13 residues. Germline loops: CDR1 MNHNY, CDR2 SVGAGI (reference sequence). The CDR3: CASRSHPAGEQYF. The CDR3 DNA is TGTGCCAGCAGATCACACCCGGCAGGGGAGCAGTACTTC.

This clone turned up a few times. This chain uses TRBV6-1 with TRBJ2-7; D might be TRBD2 (5 bases). Germline-derived CDR1 and CDR2 are MNHNS and SASEGT. Trimming left V 6 bases short and J 0 bases short, with 12 bases between. The CDR3 runs to 14 residues. The CDR3 sequence is CASRLSVSSYEQYF. Here the CDR3 DNA reads TGTGCCAGCAGGCTTAGCGTGAGCTCCTACGAGCAGTACTTC.

This clone was seen a few times. The chain recombines TRBV4-2 with TRBJ2-7; 9 nucleotides match TRBD1. The germline V gene encodes CDR1 LGHNA and CDR2 YNFKEQ. The CDR3 is 17 amino acids. V shed 5 bases, J shed 6 bases, and the junction held 17 bases outside the gene matches. This CDR3 is CASSELNPGQGVGEQYF. The CDR3 coding sequence is TGTGCCAGCAGCGAACTGAACCCGGGACAGGGTGTAGGCGAGCAGTACTTC.